This T cell receptor beta chain was recovered during a study of blood T cell repertoires in COVID-19. About the research overall: From T cells, B-cell-depleted T cells, or PBMCs came the material, which was cDNA or gDNA.

The V end was cut by 11 bases, the J end by 2 bases, with 21 bases between. The CDR3 consists of 15 residues. In the original processing: Scientists estimated how many nucleated cells there were by amplifying reference gene primers. Produced via immunoSEQ multiplex PCR; TCRdb's table is partial and in-frame only. The V and J calls and clone size are taken from that table; D and trimming were inferred from the DNA. The sample has hundreds of thousands of clones; roughly 81% are singletons. Only one count was recorded for this clone. The chain combines TRBV23-1 with TRBJ1-1; D call uncertain. TRBV23-1 is classed as an ORF, of uncertain function. The clonotype originates from a man in his forties with acute or convalescent COVID-19. The sequenced sample consisted of peripheral blood. CDR3 in amino acids: CAVRRWRQENTEAFF. The CDR3 coding sequence is TGCGCCGTTCGCCGATGGAGGCAGGAAAACACTGAAGCTTTCTTT.